One TCR beta chain is described in this entry. Its antigen is unknown. No per-base quality is available; no much larger clone lies one base away. This specimen comes from a study of blood T cell repertoires in COVID-19 (dated by TCRdb to about 2020). Background on the whole study: Samples covering the acute and convalescent phases of COVID-19 were provided by collaborators in the United States, Italy and Spain. The prospective study material was composed of cDNA or gDNA derived from T cells, B-cell-depleted T cells, or PBMCs. Subjects who had been exposed to COVID-19, were actively infected with it, or had recovered from it provided the deeply sampled blood TCRbeta repertoires that made up the dataset. A freely available public database, intended as a resource for researchers studying the immune response to SARS-CoV-2, is where the repertoires were released. The samples were drawn from two sources: the first 160 participants of the ongoing ImmuneRACE study, and fewer than 1,500 subjects contributed by 6 global collaborators. A de-identified subject ID, COVID-19 status, age in years and sex were almost always included in the sample metadata. Where available, HLA class I and class II types were obtained from metadata supplied by the sample provider rather than from assay-based typing.

Each collaborating institution followed its own protocols to collect whole blood in K2EDTA tubes. For TCRbeta analysis, collaborators shipped samples in one of three forms: frozen whole blood, isolated PBMCs, or DNA extracted from either of those sample types. General study outcomes and caveats: The amount of clinical and demographic metadata varied by source and participant and was provided uncurated.

TCRbeta CDR3 regions were amplified from genomic DNA using the immunoSEQ Assay, a bias-controlled multiplex PCR. In the source study's methods: The number of nucleated cells in each sample was estimated by amplification of reference gene primers within the assay. To quantify the absolute abundance of each unique TCRbeta CDR3 rearrangement, sequence reads were collapsed and filtered. Productive Simpson clonality was computed per sample as the square root of Simpson's diversity index over productive rearrangements. The clones in this table, taken by TCRdb from immuneACCESS, are in-frame only. Not every clone is retained; where verified, under half of the shortfall comes from an unresolved V gene, and the cause of the rest is unknown. V, J and clone size derive from that table, while D and trimming were established from the DNA sequence. The sample table records under 65,000 clones; 70% to 90% of these occur just once. The top ten constitute around 1.4% of the sample.

According to the germline V gene, CDR1 reads ENHRY and CDR2 reads SYGVKD. Germline trimming: 8 bases from V, 5 bases from J; junction bases outside gene matches: 11. The CDR3 numbers 15 residues from cysteine through phenylalanine. Only the CDR3 DNA is retained, 45 bases long and in frame from the first base. The rearrangement combines TRBV10-3 with TRBJ2-2; 7 bases in the junction line up with TRBD1. The clonotype was recovered from a man between 60 and 75 years old with acute or convalescent COVID-19. Source material: peripheral blood. The CDR3 sequence is CAIGSAQGDTGELFF. The DNA reads as follows: TGTGCCATCGGTTCAGCGCAGGGGGATACCGGGGAGCTGTTTTTT.